Sequencing of this T cell receptor beta chain was carried out in a study of shared clonotypes between healthy human individuals. Whole-study context: A few men and a couple of women, aged 18 to 49, were donors. General study findings and limits: Clonotypes which were not shared had lower generation probabilities than clonotypes that all four donors shared.

This clone turned up a few times. Its target is not known. Germline-derived CDR1 and CDR2 are SEHNR and FQNEAQ (reference sequence). Trimming took off 1 base at V and 2 bases at J, with 6 bases between the two ends. The CDR3 has 14 residues. Sequencing was performed with immunoSEQ multiplex PCR; in TCRdb, only in-frame clones are kept and a portion is missing. Of 600,000 to 750,000 clones in the sample, roughly 72% were seen once. Study donors comprised healthy, HIV-negative adults devoid of recent acute infection or vaccination. CD4+ cells were split into CD45RA+ naive and CD45RA-negative memory subsets.

The chain is built from TRBV7-9 and TRBJ2-1; a possible D gene is TRBD2 (5 bases). The sequencing input was memory CD4+ T cells sorted from blood. Indicated subset: CD45RA-negative fraction. This TCR was recovered from a woman aged 25 to 45 in good health. The CDR3 DNA reads TGTGCCAGCAGCTTAGGCGGGCCCTACAATGAGCAGTTCTTC. Encoded protein: CASSLGGPYNEQFF. The entire variable domain, with the rest obtained from reference TRBV7-9 and TRBJ2-1, is as follows: DTGVSQNPRHKITKRGQNVTFRCDPISEHNRLYWYRQTLGQGPEFLTYFQNEAQLEKSRLLSDRFSAERPKGSFSTLEIQRTEQGDSAMYLCASSLGGPYNEQFFGPGTRLTVL.